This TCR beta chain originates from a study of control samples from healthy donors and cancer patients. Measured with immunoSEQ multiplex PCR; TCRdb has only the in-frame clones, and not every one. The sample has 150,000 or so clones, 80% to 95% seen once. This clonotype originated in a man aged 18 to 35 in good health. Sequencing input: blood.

CDR3 amino acids: CASSQDRVGFGTYNEQFF. The DNA of the CDR3 is TGCGCCAGCAGCCAAGATCGGGTAGGGTTTGGGACCTACAATGAGCAGTTCTTC. The chain couples TRBV4-3 to TRBJ2-1; no clear D gene. Deletions cut 0 bases from V and 2 bases from J, with 17 bases between. The CDR3 totals 18 residues. In germline, CDR1 is LGHNA, CDR2 YSLEER.